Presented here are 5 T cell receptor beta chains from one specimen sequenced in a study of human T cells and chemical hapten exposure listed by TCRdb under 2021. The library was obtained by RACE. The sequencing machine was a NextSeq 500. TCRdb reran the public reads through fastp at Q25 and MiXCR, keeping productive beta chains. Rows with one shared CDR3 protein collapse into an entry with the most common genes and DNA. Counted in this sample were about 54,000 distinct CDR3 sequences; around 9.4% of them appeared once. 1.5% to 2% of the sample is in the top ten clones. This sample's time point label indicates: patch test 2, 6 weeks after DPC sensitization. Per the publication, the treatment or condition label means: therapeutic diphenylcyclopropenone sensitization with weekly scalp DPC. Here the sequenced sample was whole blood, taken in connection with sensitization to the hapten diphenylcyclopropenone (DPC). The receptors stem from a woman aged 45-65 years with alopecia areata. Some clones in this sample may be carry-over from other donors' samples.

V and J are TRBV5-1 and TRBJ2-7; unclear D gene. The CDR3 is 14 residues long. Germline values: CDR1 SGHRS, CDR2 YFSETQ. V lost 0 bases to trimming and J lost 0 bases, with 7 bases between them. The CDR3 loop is CASSLGSRSYEQYF. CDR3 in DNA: TGCGCCAGCAGCTTGGGCAGCCGCTCCTACGAGCAGTACTTC.

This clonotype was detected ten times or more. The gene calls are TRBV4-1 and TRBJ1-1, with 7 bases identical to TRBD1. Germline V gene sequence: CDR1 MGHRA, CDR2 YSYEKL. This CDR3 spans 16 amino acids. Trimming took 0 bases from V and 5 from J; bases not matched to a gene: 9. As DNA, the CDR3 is TGCGCCAGCAGCCAAGATCAGGGGGGGCTGGCAACTGAAGCTTTCTTT. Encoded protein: CASSQDQGGLATEAFF.

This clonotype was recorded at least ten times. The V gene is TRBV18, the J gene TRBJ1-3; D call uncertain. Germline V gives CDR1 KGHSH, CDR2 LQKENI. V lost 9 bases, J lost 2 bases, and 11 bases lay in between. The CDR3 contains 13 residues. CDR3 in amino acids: CASSRVPGNTIYF. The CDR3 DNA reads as TGTGCCAGTTCAAGGGTACCTGGAAACACCATATATTTT.

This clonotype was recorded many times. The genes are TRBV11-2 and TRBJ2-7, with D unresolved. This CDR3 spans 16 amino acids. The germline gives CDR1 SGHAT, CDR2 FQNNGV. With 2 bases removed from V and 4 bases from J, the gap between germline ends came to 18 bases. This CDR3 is CASSLSQAALGYEQYF. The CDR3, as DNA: TGTGCCAGCAGCTTAAGCCAGGCAGCCTTGGGTTACGAGCAGTACTTC.

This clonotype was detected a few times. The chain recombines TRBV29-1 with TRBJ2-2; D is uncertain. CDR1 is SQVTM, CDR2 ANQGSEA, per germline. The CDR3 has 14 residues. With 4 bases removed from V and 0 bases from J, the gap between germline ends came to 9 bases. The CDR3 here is CSVGRSTNTGELFF. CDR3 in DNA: TGCAGCGTTGGCCGGTCGACGAACACCGGGGAGCTGTTTTTT.